This entry concerns a single TCR beta chain. Its antigen is not identified. These data come from a study of cytotoxic CD8 clonotypes in ibrutinib-treated CLL. As for the study in general: The subjects consisted of ten to twelve relapsed/refractory and 15 treatment-naive individuals, with roughly 17 IGHV unmutated.

General study points: Contraction or stability on treatment was seen for public clonotypes, which were uncommon. Ibrutinib response saw clonality rise, and progression saw it return toward baseline.

Investigators sought sequencing depths of between 1 in 200,000 and 1 in 1 million T cells. Libraries were prepared by immunoSEQ multiplex PCR; TCRdb keeps only in-frame clonotypes and omits some of them. The table shows 70,000 to 80,000 clones, with around 82% occurring only once. The V segment lost 4 bases and the J segment 1 base; nucleotides outside the gene matches: 0. The CDR3 extends over 14 amino acids. The germline V gene has CDR1 SGHAT and CDR2 FQNNGV. The chain is built from TRBV11-2 and TRBJ2-1; 8 positions match TRBD2. The clonotype originates from a human donor with chronic lymphocytic leukemia. This sample comprised PBMCs, obtained at disease progression, from a patient treated with ibrutinib. For the CDR3, the DNA is TGTGCCAGCAGCTCTAGCGGGTCCTACAATGAGCAGTTCTTC. Encoded protein: CASSSSGSYNEQFF.